The rows below give T cell receptor beta chains drawn from one sample of a study of shared clonotypes between healthy human individuals. This table comes from immunoSEQ multiplex PCR, and its TCRdb copy is limited to in-frame clones, with some not included. This table holds about 470,000 clones, about 85% found once. The sequenced sample consisted of PBMCs. The receptors shown here come from a woman in her 40s in good health. Some clones in this sample may be carry-over from other donors' samples. Each CDR3 is given without its conserved first and last residue. Clone size is not always given. Where it is, it says once, few, many or a class for expanded clones.

len	v_gene	abundance	j_gene	CDR3aa
12	TRBV28	.	TRBJ1-3	ASLDSRSGNTIY
11	TRBV6-6	.	TRBJ2-7	AAGGQVDNEQY
13	TRBV7-8	many	TRBJ2-1	ASNPSGILYNEQF
12	TRBV5-1	.	.	ASSSSGGRYEQY
14	TRBV28	.	TRBJ1-3	ASSSRGRRKRNTIY
15	TRBV18	.	TRBJ1-2	ASSPRGRSGGLDGYT
13	TRBV5-1	.	TRBJ2-4	ASSLIGGPRNIQY
14	TRBV10-3	.	TRBJ2-1	ATSPGTSGNGDEQF
11	TRBV19	.	TRBJ1-5	ASRGVGVWPQH
13	TRBV6-1	.	TRBJ2-2	ASSTSGSQAGELF
12	TRBV19	few	TRBJ1-3	ASRMTVTGNTIY
12	TRBV10-3	.	TRBJ2-3	AAGGYPGTDTQY
10	TRBV5-6	.	TRBJ2-7	ASSLATYEQY
12	TRBV29-1	.	TRBJ1-4	SVGVGAGEEKLF
11	TRBV30	.	TRBJ2-7	AWRKTGAYEQY
12	TRBV5-1	.	TRBJ2-7	ASSLAGESYEQY
11	TRBV10-3	.	TRBJ2-2	AISLANTGELF
13	TRBV28	.	TRBJ2-7	ASSSTGTGVYEQY
14	TRBV9	few	TRBJ2-3	ASSVAAGAGTDTQY
12	TRBV6-1	.	TRBJ2-3	ASSELAGTDTQY
13	TRBV7-9	.	TRBJ1-1	ASSQGQGMNTEAF
13	TRBV7-2	once	TRBJ2-7	ASSLAMEGANEQY
9	TRBV6-5	.	TRBJ2-4	ASSYSGQLY
9	TRBV20-1	once	TRBJ2-5	SAALQETQY
14	TRBV11-2	.	TRBJ2-5	ASSPIQREGRETQY
12	TRBV11-2	once	TRBJ2-3	ASSFSPSTDTQY
13	TRBV10-3	.	TRBJ1-1	AISESDDGNTEAF
11	TRBV30	once	TRBJ2-1	AWSTGGYNEQF
11	TRBV5-1	.	TRBJ2-1	ASSLAASLEQF
10	TRBV6-1	few	TRBJ2-7	AIRDILYEQY
14	TRBV11-2	.	TRBJ2-3	ASSRDTYMGTDTQY
13	TRBV18	.	TRBJ2-6	ASSPGITGANVLT
14	TRBV7-2	.	TRBJ1-2	ASSLVVAGTPRGYT
12	TRBV5-1	.	TRBJ2-3	ASSFGESTDTQY
13	TRBV7-9	.	TRBJ1-3	ASSRTDRGRNTIY
14	TRBV5-4	.	TRBJ2-7	ASSPWERAGRYEQY
13	TRBV5-1	.	TRBJ2-1	ASQQGTGAYNEQF
11	TRBV14	.	TRBJ2-1	ASSQALGGEQF
13	TRBV7-2	few	TRBJ1-5	ASSLGSSGYQPQH
12	TRBV6-6	once	TRBJ2-2	ASSWTASRGELF
14	TRBV5-1	.	TRBJ2-3	ASSLGVGTSGYTQY
14	TRBV5-4	.	TRBJ2-1	ASSKDSNDWGNEQF